Many counts were recorded for the clone carrying this TCR beta chain. Antigen: not known. Pregnant or lactating patients were excluded, as were those with uncontrolled infection or other autoimmune disease. The PBMCs were taken from approximately 9 ml of fresh peripheral blood. These data belong to a study of T cells in Graves' hyperthyroidism and ophthalmopathy. Study-wide results and caveats: Ophthalmopathy and stable hyperthyroidism were told apart by a 13 V-J model.

With V trimmed by 8 bases and J by 7 bases, 12 bases remained unmatched. From germline, CDR1 is MNHNS and CDR2 SASEGT. This CDR3 comprises 14 residues. Amplified TCR beta CDR3 regions derived from RNA transcripts. TCR CDR3 underwent first-round RT-PCR with the HTBI primer set. TCRdb independently ran MiXCR on the multiplex PCR reads; one entry per CDR3 protein. The sample lists approximately 420,000 distinct CDR3 sequences; around 13% were seen once. Sequencing was performed on blood. This sequence originates from a young woman with Graves' hyperthyroidism. The chain carries TRBV6-1 and TRBJ2-7; 9 positions match TRBD1. This chain's CDR3 is CASLIGTGLEEQYF. The CDR3 DNA follows: TGTGCCAGCTTGATTGGGACAGGGTTGGAGGAGCAGTACTTC.